This is a list of T cell receptor beta chains from one sample in a study of blood T cell repertoires in COVID-19. Clones were read by immunoSEQ multiplex PCR, and TCRdb kept only the in-frame ones, dropping some. The repertoire holds some 350,000 clones, over 75% seen once, with around 5% in the top ten. What was sequenced was PBMCs or T cells enriched from blood (not recorded which). These receptor sequences come from a man aged 25 to 45 who had recovered from COVID-19. CDR3s leave out the opening cysteine and the closing phenylalanine or tryptophan. Each record gives: V gene, J gene, CDR3 protein.

>TRBV28|TRBJ2-7
ASSDGQGGSYEQY
>TRBV12-3/TRBV12-4|TRBJ1-1
ASSYGWTEAF
>TRBV19|TRBJ2-7
ASSTMQGTRSYEQY
>TRBV5-4|TRBJ2-3
ASSRGDSTDTQY
>TRBV18|TRBJ1-1
ASSPLTDEAF
>TRBV10-3|TRBJ1-2
AIMGRGYGYT
>TRBV28|TRBJ2-3
ASSLKRTDTQY
>TRBV7-6|TRBJ1-5
ASSLATGIGQPQH
>TRBV6-1|TRBJ1-1
ASSEYRGNTEAF
>TRBV7-9|TRBJ2-4
ASSFNWGGKNIQY
>TRBV5-5|TRBJ1-1
ASSQGQPANTEAF
>TRBV25-1|TRBJ1-1
ASSPTNTEAF
>TRBV27|TRBJ1-2
ASSLRQGGGYT
>TRBV4-2|TRBJ1-5
ASSQEETEMVNQPQH
>TRBV15|TRBJ2-1
ATSRETGYDEQF
>TRBV10-3|TRBJ2-3
AIKGQGSTDTQY
>TRBV19|TRBJ1-2
ASSIDRQIRGYT
>TRBV3-1/TRBV3-2|TRBJ2-1
ASSPKATRGGQF
>TRBV18|TRBJ2-7
ARGLNGQANEQY
>TRBV11-1|TRBJ2-7
ASSPKTSGTYEQY
>TRBV7-2|TRBJ2-7
ASSLKRTSGGRSYEQY
>TRBV9|TRBJ1-4
ASSGTDYDEKLF
>TRBV7-2|TRBJ1-3
ASSLPRDRGPGNTIY
>TRBV24-1|TRBJ2-7
ATGLTGGSGEQY
>TRBV10-2|TRBJ2-2
ASSEGGPGELF
>TRBV5-6|TRBJ2-2
ASSYRTDDTGELF
>TRBV5-4|TRBJ2-7
ASSRTGTYEQY
>TRBV6-6|TRBJ2-7
ASRDRAPYEQY
>TRBV9|TRBJ2-1
VSGQGQHNEQF